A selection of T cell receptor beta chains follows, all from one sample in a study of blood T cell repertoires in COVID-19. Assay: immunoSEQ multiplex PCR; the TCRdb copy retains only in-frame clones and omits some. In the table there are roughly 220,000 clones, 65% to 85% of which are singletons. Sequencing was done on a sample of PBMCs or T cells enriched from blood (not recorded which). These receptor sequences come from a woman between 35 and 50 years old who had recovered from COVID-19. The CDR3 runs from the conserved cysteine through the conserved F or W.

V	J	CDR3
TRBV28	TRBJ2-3	CASSPTGTSGIPSTDTQYF
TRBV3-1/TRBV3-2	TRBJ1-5	CASSQDRYNQPQHF
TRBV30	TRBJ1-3	CAWTPGYSGNTIYF
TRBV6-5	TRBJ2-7	CASRQTSVREQYF
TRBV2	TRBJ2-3	CASSLSLLGTSGLTDTQYF
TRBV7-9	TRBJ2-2	CASVGDSLAGELFF
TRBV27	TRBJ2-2	CASSLYYRGTGELFF
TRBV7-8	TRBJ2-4	CASSPVQMRVGIQYF
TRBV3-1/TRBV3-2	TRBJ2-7	CASSHHQFGQAPWF
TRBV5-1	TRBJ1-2	CASSPRTGFNYGYTF
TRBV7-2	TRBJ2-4	CASSLGTGDIQYF
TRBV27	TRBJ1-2	CASSAGQPNYGYTF
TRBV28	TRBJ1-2	CASSGGQGDYGYTF
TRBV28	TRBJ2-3	CASSSPGLAAPDTQYF
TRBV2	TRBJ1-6	CASITGTGVAPLHF
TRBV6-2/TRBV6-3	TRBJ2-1	CASSVGESSYNEQFF
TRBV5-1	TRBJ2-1	CASSQTSGKGGEQFF